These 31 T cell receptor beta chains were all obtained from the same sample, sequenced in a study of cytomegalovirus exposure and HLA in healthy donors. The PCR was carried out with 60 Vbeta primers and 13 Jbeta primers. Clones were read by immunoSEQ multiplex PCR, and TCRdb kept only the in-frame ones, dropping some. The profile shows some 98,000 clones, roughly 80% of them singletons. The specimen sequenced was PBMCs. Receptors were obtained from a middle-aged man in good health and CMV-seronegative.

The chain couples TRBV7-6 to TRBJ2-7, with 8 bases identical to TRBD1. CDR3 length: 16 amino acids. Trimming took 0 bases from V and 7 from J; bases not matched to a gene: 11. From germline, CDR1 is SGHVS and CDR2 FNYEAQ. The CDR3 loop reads CASSLALHGQGLEQYF. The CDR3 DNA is TGTGCCAGCAGCTTAGCGCTTCACGGACAGGGCTTAGAGCAGTACTTC.

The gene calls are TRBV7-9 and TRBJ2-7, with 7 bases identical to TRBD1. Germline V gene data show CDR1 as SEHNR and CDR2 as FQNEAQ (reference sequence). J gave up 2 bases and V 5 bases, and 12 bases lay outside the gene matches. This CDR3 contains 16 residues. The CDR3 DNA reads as TGTGCCAGCAGCCCCGAGCAGGGCCAGGGGGCCTACGAGCAGTACTTC. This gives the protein CASSPEQGQGAYEQYF.

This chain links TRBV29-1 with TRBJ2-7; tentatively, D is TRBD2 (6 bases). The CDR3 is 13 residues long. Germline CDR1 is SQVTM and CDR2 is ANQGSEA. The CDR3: CSVAAGNSYEQYF. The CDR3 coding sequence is TGCAGTGTGGCGGCGGGGAATTCCTACGAGCAGTACTTC.

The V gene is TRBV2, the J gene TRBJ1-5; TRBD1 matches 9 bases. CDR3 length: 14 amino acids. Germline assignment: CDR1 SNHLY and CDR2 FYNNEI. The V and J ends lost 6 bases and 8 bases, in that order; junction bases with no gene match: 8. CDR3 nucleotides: TGTGCCAGCAGGGGGGACAGGGCCTGGAAGCCCCAGCATTTT. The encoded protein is CASRGDRAWKPQHF.

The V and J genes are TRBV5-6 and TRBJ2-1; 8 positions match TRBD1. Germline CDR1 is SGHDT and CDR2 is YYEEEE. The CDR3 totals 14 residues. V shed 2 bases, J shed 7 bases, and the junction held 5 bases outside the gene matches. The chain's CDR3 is CASSLWQGANEQFF. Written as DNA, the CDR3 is TGTGCCAGCAGCTTATGGCAGGGGGCAAATGAGCAGTTCTTC.

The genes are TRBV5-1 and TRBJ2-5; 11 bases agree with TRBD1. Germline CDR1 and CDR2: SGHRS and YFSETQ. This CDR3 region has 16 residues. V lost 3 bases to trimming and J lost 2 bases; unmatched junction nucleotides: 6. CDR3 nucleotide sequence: TGCGCCAGCAGCTACGGGGACAGGGGGAGGCAAGAGACCCAGTACTTC. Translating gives CASSYGDRGRQETQYF.

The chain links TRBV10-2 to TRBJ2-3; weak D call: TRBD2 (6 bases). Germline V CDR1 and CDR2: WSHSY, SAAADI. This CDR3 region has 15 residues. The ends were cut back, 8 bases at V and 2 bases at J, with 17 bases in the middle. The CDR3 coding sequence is TGCGCCAGCGCATCGGGGGAGCTGCACACAGATACGCAGTATTTT. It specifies CASASGELHTDTQYF.

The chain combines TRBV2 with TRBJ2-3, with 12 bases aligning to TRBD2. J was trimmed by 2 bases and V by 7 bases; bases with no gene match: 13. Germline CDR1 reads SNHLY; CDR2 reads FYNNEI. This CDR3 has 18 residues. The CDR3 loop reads CASTLTSGRTTDTDTQYF. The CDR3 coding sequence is TGTGCCAGCACCCTGACTAGCGGGAGAACGACTGACACAGATACGCAGTATTTT.

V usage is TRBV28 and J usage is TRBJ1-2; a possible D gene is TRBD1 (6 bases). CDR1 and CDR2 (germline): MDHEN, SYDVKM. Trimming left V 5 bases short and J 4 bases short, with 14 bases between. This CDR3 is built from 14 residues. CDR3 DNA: TGTGCCAGCAGTCCGATTACAGGGATCTATGGCTACACCTTC. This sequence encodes CASSPITGIYGYTF.

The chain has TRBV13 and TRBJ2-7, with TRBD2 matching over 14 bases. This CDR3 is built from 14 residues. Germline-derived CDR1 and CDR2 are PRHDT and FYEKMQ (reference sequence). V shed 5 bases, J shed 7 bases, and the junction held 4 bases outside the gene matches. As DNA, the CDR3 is TGTGCCAGCAGCCAGACTAGCGGGGGGGCGGAGCAGTACTTC. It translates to CASSQTSGGAEQYF.

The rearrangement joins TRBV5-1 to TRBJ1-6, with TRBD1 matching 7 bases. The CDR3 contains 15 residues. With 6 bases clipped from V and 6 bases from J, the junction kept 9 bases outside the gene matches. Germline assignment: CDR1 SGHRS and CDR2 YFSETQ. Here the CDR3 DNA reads TGCGCCAGCACCACCGAGACAGGGTTTAATTCACCCCTCCACTTT. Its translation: CASTTETGFNSPLHF.

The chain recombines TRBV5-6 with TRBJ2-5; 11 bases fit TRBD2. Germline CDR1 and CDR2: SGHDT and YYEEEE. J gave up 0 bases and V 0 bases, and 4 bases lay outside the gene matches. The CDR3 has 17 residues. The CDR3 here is CASSLGGLAANQETQYF. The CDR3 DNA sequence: TGTGCCAGCAGCTTGGGGGGACTAGCGGCTAACCAAGAGACCCAGTACTTC.

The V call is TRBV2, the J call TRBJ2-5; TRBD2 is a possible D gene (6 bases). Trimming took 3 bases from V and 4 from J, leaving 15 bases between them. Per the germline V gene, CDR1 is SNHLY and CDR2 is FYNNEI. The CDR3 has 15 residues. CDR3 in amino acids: CASSEASGGSETQYF. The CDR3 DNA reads TGTGCCAGCAGTGAGGCCAGCGGAGGGTCAGAGACCCAGTACTTC. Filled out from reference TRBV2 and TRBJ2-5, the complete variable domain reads EPEVTQTPSHQVTQMGQEVILRCVPISNHLYFYWYRQILGQKVEFLVSFYNNEISEKSEIFDDQFSVERPDGSNFTLKIRSTKLEDSAMYFCASSEASGGSETQYFGPGTRLLVL.

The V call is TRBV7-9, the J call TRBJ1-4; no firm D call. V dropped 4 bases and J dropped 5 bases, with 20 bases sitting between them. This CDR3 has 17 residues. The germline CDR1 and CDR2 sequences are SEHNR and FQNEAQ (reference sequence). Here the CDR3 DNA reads TGTGCCAGCAGCTCCTTGGGGAGGGAGAGGGTAAATGAAAAACTGTTTTTT. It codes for CASSSLGRERVNEKLFF.

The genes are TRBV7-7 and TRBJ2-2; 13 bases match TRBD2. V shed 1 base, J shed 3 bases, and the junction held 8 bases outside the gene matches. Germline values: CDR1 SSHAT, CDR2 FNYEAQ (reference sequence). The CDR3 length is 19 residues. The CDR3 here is CASSLGTSGGKLHTGELFF. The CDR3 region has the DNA TGTGCCAGCAGCTTAGGGACTAGCGGGGGCAAACTTCACACCGGGGAGCTGTTTTTT.

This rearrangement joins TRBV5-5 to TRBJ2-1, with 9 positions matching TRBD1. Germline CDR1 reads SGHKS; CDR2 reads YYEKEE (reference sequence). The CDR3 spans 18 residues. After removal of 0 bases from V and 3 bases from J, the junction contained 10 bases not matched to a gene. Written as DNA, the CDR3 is TGTGCCAGCAGCTTGGACAGGGGGCTTCCCAGCGACTACAATGAGCAGTTCTTC. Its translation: CASSLDRGLPSDYNEQFF.

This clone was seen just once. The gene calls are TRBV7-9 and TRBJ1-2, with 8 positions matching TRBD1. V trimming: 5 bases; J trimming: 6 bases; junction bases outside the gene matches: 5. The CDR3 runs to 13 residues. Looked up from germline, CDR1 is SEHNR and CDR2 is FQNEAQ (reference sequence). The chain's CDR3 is CASSKQGEDGYTF. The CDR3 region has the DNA TGTGCCAGCAGCAAACAGGGGGAGGATGGCTACACCTTC.

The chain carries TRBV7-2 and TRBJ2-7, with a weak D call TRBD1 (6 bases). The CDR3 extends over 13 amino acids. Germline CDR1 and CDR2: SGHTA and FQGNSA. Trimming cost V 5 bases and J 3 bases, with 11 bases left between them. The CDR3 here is CASSSGQIYEQYF. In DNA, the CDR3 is TGTGCCAGCAGCAGCGGACAGATCTACGAGCAGTACTTC.

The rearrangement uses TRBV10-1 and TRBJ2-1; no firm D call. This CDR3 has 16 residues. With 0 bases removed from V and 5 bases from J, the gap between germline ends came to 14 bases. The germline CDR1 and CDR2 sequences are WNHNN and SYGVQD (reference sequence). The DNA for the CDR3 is TGCGCCAGCAGTGAGTCGACTCTAGGCACGCACAATGAGCAGTTCTTC. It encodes CASSESTLGTHNEQFF.

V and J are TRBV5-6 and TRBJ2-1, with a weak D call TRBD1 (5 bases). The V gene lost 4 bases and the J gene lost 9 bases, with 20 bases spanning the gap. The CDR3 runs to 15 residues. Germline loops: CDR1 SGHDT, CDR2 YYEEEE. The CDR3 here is CASSLSTPRAIEQFF. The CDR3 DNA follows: TGTGCCAGCAGCCTCTCCACCCCCAGGGCGATTGAGCAGTTCTTC.

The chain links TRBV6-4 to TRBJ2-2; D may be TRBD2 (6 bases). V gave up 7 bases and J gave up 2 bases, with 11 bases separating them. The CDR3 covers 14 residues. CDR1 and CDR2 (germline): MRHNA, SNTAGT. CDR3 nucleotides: TGTGCCAGCAAGGCGGGGTCTAACACCGGGGAGCTGTTTTTT. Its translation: CASKAGSNTGELFF.

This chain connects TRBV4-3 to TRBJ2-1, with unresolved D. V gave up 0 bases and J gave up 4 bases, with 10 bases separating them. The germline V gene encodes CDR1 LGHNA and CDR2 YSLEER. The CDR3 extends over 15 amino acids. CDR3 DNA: TGCGCCAGCAGCCAAGACAGAGACTTTTACAATGAGCAGTTCTTC. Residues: CASSQDRDFYNEQFF.

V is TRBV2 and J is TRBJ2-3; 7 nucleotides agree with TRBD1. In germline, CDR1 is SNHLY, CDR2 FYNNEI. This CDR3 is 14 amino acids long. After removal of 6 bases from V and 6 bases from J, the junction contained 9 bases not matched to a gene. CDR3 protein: CASRGTVGRDTQYF. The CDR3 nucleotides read TGTGCCAGCAGGGGGACAGTGGGAAGGGATACGCAGTATTTT. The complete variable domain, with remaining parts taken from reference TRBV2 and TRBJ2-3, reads EPEVTQTPSHQVTQMGQEVILRCVPISNHLYFYWYRQILGQKVEFLVSFYNNEISEKSEIFDDQFSVERPDGSNFTLKIRSTKLEDSAMYFCASRGTVGRDTQYFGPGTRLTVL.

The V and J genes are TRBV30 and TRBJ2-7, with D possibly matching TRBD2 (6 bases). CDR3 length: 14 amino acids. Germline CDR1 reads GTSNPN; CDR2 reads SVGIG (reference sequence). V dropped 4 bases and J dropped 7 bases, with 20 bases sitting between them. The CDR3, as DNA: TGTGCCTGGACAATGGGACTTTTAAAGAGGGAGCAGTACTTC. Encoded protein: CAWTMGLLKREQYF.

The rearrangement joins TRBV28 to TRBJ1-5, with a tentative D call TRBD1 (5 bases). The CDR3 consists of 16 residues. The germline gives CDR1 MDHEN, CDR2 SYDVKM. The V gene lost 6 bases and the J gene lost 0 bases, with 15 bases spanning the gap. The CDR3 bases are TGTGCCAGCAGGAGCGGGGCCTACTATAGCAATCAGCCCCAGCATTTT. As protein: CASRSGAYYSNQPQHF.

DNA for the CDR3: TGTGCCACCAGCAGCCCAAGACAGGGGCCCTACGAGCAGTACTTC. Its protein product is CATSSPRQGPYEQYF. The gene calls are TRBV15 and TRBJ2-7; 8 positions match TRBD1. Germline CDR1 is LNHNV and CDR2 is YYDKDF (reference sequence). There are 15 residues in the CDR3. The ends lost 3 bases at V and 2 bases at J; junction bases unmatched: 6.

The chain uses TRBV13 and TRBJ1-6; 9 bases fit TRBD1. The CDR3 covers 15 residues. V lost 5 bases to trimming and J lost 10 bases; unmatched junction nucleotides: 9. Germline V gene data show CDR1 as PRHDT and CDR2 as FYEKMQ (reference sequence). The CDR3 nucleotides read TGTGCCAGCAGCGCCCCCGGGACAGGGAGATCACCCCTCCACTTT. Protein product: CASSAPGTGRSPLHF.

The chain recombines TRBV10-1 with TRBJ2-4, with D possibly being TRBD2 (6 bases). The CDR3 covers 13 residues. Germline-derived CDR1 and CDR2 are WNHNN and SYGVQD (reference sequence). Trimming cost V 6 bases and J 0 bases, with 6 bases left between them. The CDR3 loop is CASRGLAKNIQYF. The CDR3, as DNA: TGCGCCAGCAGGGGACTAGCCAAAAACATTCAGTACTTC.

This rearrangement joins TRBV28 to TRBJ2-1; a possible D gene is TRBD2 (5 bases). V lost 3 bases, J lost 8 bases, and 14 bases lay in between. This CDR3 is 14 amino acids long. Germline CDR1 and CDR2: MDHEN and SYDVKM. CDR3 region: CASSFGLRGDEQFF. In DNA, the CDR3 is TGTGCCAGCAGTTTTGGACTCCGGGGAGATGAGCAGTTCTTC.

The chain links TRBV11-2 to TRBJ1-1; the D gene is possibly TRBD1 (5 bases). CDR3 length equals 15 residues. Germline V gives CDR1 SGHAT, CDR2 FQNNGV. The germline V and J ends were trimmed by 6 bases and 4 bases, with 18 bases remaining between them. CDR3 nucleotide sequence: TGTGCCAGCAGGCCAGAGGGGATCGGGGGCACTGAAGCTTTCTTT. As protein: CASRPEGIGGTEAFF.

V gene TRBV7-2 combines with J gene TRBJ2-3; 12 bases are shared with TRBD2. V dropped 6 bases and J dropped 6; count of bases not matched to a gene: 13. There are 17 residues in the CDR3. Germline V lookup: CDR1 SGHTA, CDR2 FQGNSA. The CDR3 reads CASRSGLAGTSSDTQYF. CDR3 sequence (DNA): TGTGCCAGCAGATCCGGACTAGCGGGGACCAGTAGCGATACGCAGTATTTT.